Sequencing of this TCR beta chain was carried out in a study of T-cell reconstitution after alpha-beta-depleted transplantation in children. This clonotype was counted a few times. This CDR3 has 13 amino acids. Germline CDR1 reads KGHDR; CDR2 reads SFDVKD. V lost 5 bases and J 0 bases, leaving 6 bases between the germline ends. It was with unique molecular identifiers that the TCRbeta library was prepared. TCRdb passed the PCR reads through MiXCR, listing each CDR3 protein once. The sample carries about 420,000 distinct CDR3 sequences, 15% to 20% recorded once. The TCR originated in a boy younger than two who had a stem cell transplant for Wiskott-Aldrich syndrome, so the T cells may come from the graft donor. The sample was PBMCs, mostly from graft donor cells, taken 360 days after TCRalphabeta/CD19-depleted stem cell transplant. The chain joins TRBV24-1 to TRBJ2-5; D is unclear. CDR3 sequence reads: CATSGVDQETQYF. In DNA, the CDR3 is TGTGCCACCAGTGGAGTGGACCAAGAGACCCAGTACTTC.